A single sample is the source of the 15 T cell receptor beta chains below, sequenced in a study of cytomegalovirus exposure and HLA in healthy donors. It was with 60 Vbeta and 13 Jbeta primers that the PCR ran. The repertoire was sequenced with immunoSEQ multiplex PCR; TCRdb's copy has only in-frame clones and lacks some. This table holds about 200,000 clones, more than 75% found once. Sequenced: PBMCs. These receptors came from a young woman in good health and CMV-seronegative.

The CDR3 sequence is CASSPAGAGSYNEQFF. The CDR3, as DNA: TGTGCCAGCAGTCCGGCAGGAGCGGGGTCCTACAATGAGCAGTTCTTC. The chain carries TRBV27 and TRBJ2-1, with 7 bases lining up with TRBD2. V was pared by 5 bases and J by 1 base, with 8 bases of the junction left unmatched. Per the germline V gene, CDR1 is MNHEY and CDR2 is SMNVEV (reference sequence). This CDR3 contains 16 residues.

V gene TRBV5-1 combines with J gene TRBJ2-1, with D perhaps TRBD1 (6 bases). This CDR3 is 14 amino acids long. Trimming took off 3 bases at V and 4 bases at J, with 11 bases between the two ends. CDR1 is SGHRS, CDR2 YFSETQ, per germline. The CDR3 DNA sequence: TGCGCCAGCAGCTCGGACAGCTTATACAATGAGCAGTTCTTC. Translated: CASSSDSLYNEQFF.

V and J are TRBV29-1 and TRBJ2-1; TRBD2 agrees at 9 bases. Looked up from germline, CDR1 is SQVTM and CDR2 is ANQGSEA. The CDR3 is made up of 16 amino acids. V trimming: 4 bases; J trimming: 9 bases; junction bases outside the gene matches: 16. The CDR3 nucleotides read TGCAGCGTTGTTAGCGGGGGAGGCCCCCCTTATAGTGAGCAGTTCTTC. Translated: CSVVSGGGPPYSEQFF.

The CDR3, as DNA: TGTGCCAGCAGTTACGGACAGCCGCTCTACGAGCAGTACTTC. Protein product: CASSYGQPLYEQYF. This chain links TRBV6-5 with TRBJ2-7, with D maybe TRBD1 (6 bases). Per germline, CDR1 MNHEY and CDR2 SVGAGI. V lost 2 bases, J lost 3 bases, and 11 bases lay in between. CDR3 length: 14 residues.

The rearrangement joins TRBV29-1 to TRBJ2-1; no clear D gene. Germline V gene lookup returns CDR1 SQVTM and CDR2 ANQGSEA. The V and J ends lost 3 bases and 8 bases respectively, with 5 bases between them. CDR3 length: 10 amino acids. In nucleotides, the CDR3 is TGCAGCGTTGATCCGTATGAGCAGTTCTTC. It codes for CSVDPYEQFF.

The J gene is TRBJ2-1, the V gene TRBV9, with 16 bases fitting TRBD2. The CDR3 has 18 residues. V gave up 4 bases and J gave up 7 bases; unmatched junction bases: 11. The germline gives CDR1 SGDLS, CDR2 YYNGEE. CDR3 bases: TGTGCCAGCAGCCCCAACGGGACTAGCGGGAGGGCAGGGAATGAGCAGTTCTTC. This encodes CASSPNGTSGRAGNEQFF.

The chain combines TRBV13 with TRBJ2-5; 13 bases fit TRBD2. Trimming took 5 bases from V and 6 from J; bases not matched to a gene: 6. The length of the CDR3 is 15 residues. Germline-derived CDR1 and CDR2 are PRHDT and FYEKMQ (reference sequence). This CDR3 reads CASSTTSGGGKTQYF. CDR3 sequence (DNA): TGTGCCAGCAGCACAACTAGCGGGGGGGGAAAGACCCAGTACTTC. The full variable domain, completed using reference TRBV13 and TRBJ2-5, is AAGVIQSPRHLIKEKRETATLKCYPIPRHDTVYWYQQGPGQDPQFLISFYEKMQSDKGSIPDRFSAQQFSDYHSELNMSSLELGDSALYFCASSTTSGGGKTQYFGPGTRLLVL.

The rearrangement joins TRBV7-6 to TRBJ2-2; TRBD1 matches 7 bases. Looked up from germline, CDR1 is SGHVS and CDR2 is FNYEAQ. The CDR3 has 14 residues. V shed 9 bases, J shed 0 bases, and the junction held 4 bases outside the gene matches. The CDR3 loop is CASTQGANTGELFF. In nucleotides, the CDR3 is TGTGCCAGTACGCAGGGGGCGAACACCGGGGAGCTGTTTTTT.

In the case of this clone: An end of the junction differs from the germline gene, which may be a read error. The chain couples TRBV7-9 to TRBJ2-5; 8 bases match TRBD1. CDR1 is SEHNR and CDR2 is FQNEAQ in the germline V gene (reference sequence). The CDR3 spans 14 residues. The CDR3 loop is CASSSGQGQEAQYF. CDR3 nucleotide sequence: TGTGCCAGCAGTTCCGGACAGGGTCAAGAGGCCCAGTACTTC.

V is TRBV28 and J is TRBJ1-1; D gene unclear. The CDR3 totals 11 residues. CDR1 and CDR2 from the germline V gene are MDHEN and SYDVKM. V was cut by 6 bases and J by 1 base, with 3 bases left in between. The CDR3 loop reads CASRANTEAFF. The CDR3 DNA follows: TGTGCCAGCAGGGCGAACACTGAAGCTTTCTTT.

CDR3 in DNA: TGTGCCATCAGTGAAGCCTCGCGGGAGCAGTACTTC. This translates into CAISEASREQYF. The rearrangement links TRBV10-3 to TRBJ2-7, with D hard to call. Germline V lookup: CDR1 ENHRY, CDR2 SYGVKD. The V and J ends lost 3 bases and 7 bases respectively, with 10 bases between them. This CDR3 has 12 residues.

The chain uses TRBV7-2 and TRBJ1-5; D may be TRBD1 (5 bases). Trimming removed 5 bases at V and 6 bases at J, with 11 bases between. CDR1 is SGHTA and CDR2 is FQGNSA in the germline V gene. There are 13 residues in the CDR3. The DNA for the CDR3 is TGTGCCAGCAGCCCTGTGGGGGGTCAGCCCCAGCATTTT. This codes for CASSPVGGQPQHF.

In this sample, this clone turned up once. The chain couples TRBV7-2 to TRBJ2-6, with a weak D call TRBD1 (5 bases). CDR3 length: 16 residues. The V end was cut by 1 base, the J end by 5 bases, with 12 bases between. Germline V lookup: CDR1 SGHTA, CDR2 FQGNSA. CDR3 nucleotide sequence: TGTGCCAGCAGCTTAGAAGGGGTCCTCTGGGCCAACGTCCTGACTTTC. Translating it yields CASSLEGVLWANVLTF.

The chain has TRBV7-9 and TRBJ1-5; 10 nucleotides align to TRBD1. CDR1 SEHNR and CDR2 FQNEAQ come from the germline V gene (reference sequence). J was trimmed by 0 bases and V by 4 bases; bases with no gene match: 9. The CDR3 is 18 amino acids. The chain's CDR3 is CASSSLGTGENSNQPQHF. CDR3 nucleotide sequence: TGTGCCAGCAGCTCACTCGGGACAGGGGAGAATAGCAATCAGCCCCAGCATTTT.

The CDR3 reads CASSLGRQSRGSYGYTF. As DNA, the CDR3 is TGTGCCAGCAGCTTGGGTCGACAGTCCCGAGGAAGCTATGGCTACACCTTC. This chain joins TRBV5-4 and TRBJ1-2, with D possibly being TRBD1 (5 bases). There are 17 residues in the CDR3. V lost 0 bases, J lost 4 bases, and 19 bases lay in between. Germline V gene lookup returns CDR1 SGHNT and CDR2 YYREEE (reference sequence).